Detailed here is one T cell receptor beta chain. Its antigen is unknown. The data originate from a study of cytomegalovirus exposure and HLA in healthy donors. The CDR3 is 12 amino acids. V gave up 3 bases and J gave up 2 bases, with 7 bases separating them. Germline V gene data show CDR1 as GTSNPN and CDR2 as SVGIG (reference sequence). Overall study results and limits: Later analysis suggested most CMV-associated TCR beta chains were HLA-restricted. TCR sequences were mostly rare, though some public TCRs occurred in many donors.

It was with 60 Vbeta and 13 Jbeta primers that the PCR ran. Measured with immunoSEQ multiplex PCR; TCRdb has only the in-frame clones, and not every one. Among some 100,000 clones listed, approximately 82% were seen once. V usage is TRBV30 and J usage is TRBJ1-2; D is possibly TRBD1 (5 bases). This TCR was recovered from a woman in her late teens or twenties in good health and CMV-seronegative. Material: PBMCs. CDR3 protein: CAWSQGNYGYTF. CDR3 DNA: TGTGCCTGGAGCCAGGGCAACTATGGCTACACCTTC.